This T cell receptor (beta chain) comes out of a study of cytomegalovirus exposure and HLA in healthy donors. The PCR was carried out with 60 Vbeta primers and 13 Jbeta primers. The table came from immunoSEQ multiplex PCR; TCRdb's copy has only in-frame clones and leaves some out. Counted here are over 130,000 clones, roughly 83% occurring once; the ten biggest clones make up under 4%. Study observations and caveats: The study had only CMV serostatus as immune exposure information.

As to this clone: No antigen is known for it.

The clonotype comes from a human donor in good health. Sequenced material: PBMCs.

DNA of the CDR3: TGTGCCAGCAGCTTATGGGGAGGGATCCCCTACAATGAGCAGTTCTTC. This sequence encodes CASSLWGGIPYNEQFF. This chain joins TRBV7-3 and TRBJ2-1; TRBD2 matches 7 bases. The germline V gene has CDR1 SGHTA and CDR2 FQGTGA. The trim removed 2 bases at V and 2 bases at J, leaving 6 bases unmatched. This CDR3 is 16 amino acids long.